The present T cell receptor beta chain was sequenced within a study of T cells in Graves' hyperthyroidism and ophthalmopathy. For the study at large: Before any treatment, at initial diagnosis, peripheral blood was collected.

Germline V gene sequence: CDR1 MNHNS, CDR2 SASEGT. The V end lost 8 bases, the J end lost 2 bases, and 12 bases lay between the germline ends. The CDR3 sequence is 13 residues long. Ophthalmopathy patients had Clinical Activity Score at least 3, NOSPECS grade at least 4, duration under 3 months. This sample holds PBMCs from roughly 10 ml fresh peripheral blood. Amplification yielded TCR beta CDR3 regions, with RNA transcripts as the source. Researchers ran a first-round RT-PCR on the TCR CDR3 using the HTBI primer set. TCRdb called the multiplex PCR reads again in MiXCR, with one record for every CDR3 protein. The repertoire holds about 610,000 distinct CDR3 sequences, with approximately 15% as singletons.

The material sequenced was blood. The chain joins TRBV6-1 to TRBJ2-5, with a tentative D call TRBD2 (6 bases). The receptor was derived from a woman between 40 and 50 years old with Graves' ophthalmopathy. The chain's CDR3 is CASGGFVQETQYF. CDR3 coding DNA: TGTGCCAGCGGGGGGTTCGTTCAAGAGACCCAGTACTTC.